A selection of T cell receptor beta chains follows, all from one sample in a study of cytomegalovirus exposure and HLA in healthy donors. The data were produced by immunoSEQ multiplex PCR, yet TCRdb's version contains in-frame clones alone and is incomplete. The data hold about 78,000 clones, with about 60% observed a single time. Input material: PBMCs. Receptor source: a man younger than 40 in good health and CMV-seropositive. CDR3s include the opening cysteine and the closing phenylalanine or tryptophan. A D gene is named only where the DNA matches it firmly. Clone size is given for some rows only: seen once, a few or many times, or a class if the clone is expanded.

>TRBD2|TRBJ2-3|TRBV4-3|.
CASSQDWSGRLADTQYF
TGCGCCAGCAGCCAAGATTGGAGCGGGAGACTTGCAGATACGCAGTATTTT
>.|TRBJ1-4|TRBV15|.
CATSRDIEKLFF
TGTGCCACCAGCAGAGATATCGAAAAACTGTTTTTT
>TRBD2|TRBJ2-1|TRBV5-1|.
CASSPGLAGMIEQFF
TGCGCCAGCAGTCCCGGGCTAGCGGGGATGATAGAGCAGTTCTTC
>.|TRBJ2-7|TRBV29-1|.
CSVRQLSYEQYF
TGCAGCGTGCGACAGCTATCCTACGAGCAGTACTTC
>.|TRBJ2-1|TRBV21-1|.
CASSKWCPKGNEDEQFF
TGTGCCAGCAGCAAATGGTGTCCTAAAGGCAACGAGGATGAGCAGTTCTTC
>.|TRBJ2-1|TRBV6-5|once
CASSYSRGQGKFF
TGTGCCAGCAGTTACTCCCGGGGCCAGGGGAAGTTCTTC
>.|TRBJ2-7|TRBV5-1|.
CASSLSREQYF
TGCGCCAGCAGCTTGAGTCGCGAGCAGTACTTC
>.|TRBJ2-4|TRBV30|.
CAWSIGGADIQYF
TGTGCCTGGAGTATCGGGGGTGCGGACATTCAGTACTTC
>.|TRBJ1-2|TRBV5-8|.
CASSLVRDTGYTF
TGTGCCAGCAGCTTGGTTCGGGATACTGGCTACACCTTC
>.|TRBJ2-3|TRBV10-3|.
CAISKGDTGYTDTQYF
TGTGCCATCAGTAAGGGGGACACCGGCTACACAGATACGCAGTATTTT
>.|TRBJ1-1|TRBV19|.
CASSQNSGVTEAFF
TGTGCCAGTAGCCAAAATTCAGGGGTTACTGAAGCTTTCTTT
>.|TRBJ2-2|TRBV7-3|.
CASSPTGPNTGELFF
TGTGCCAGCAGCCCGACAGGCCCGAACACCGGGGAGCTGTTTTTT
>TRBD2|TRBJ2-7|TRBV5-4|.
CASSLAGGLYEQYF
TGTGCCAGCAGCTTGGCGGGAGGCCTCTACGAGCAGTACTTC
>TRBD2|TRBJ2-3|TRBV5-4|.
CASSLTSGTPDTQYF
TGTGCCAGCAGCCTGACTAGCGGGACCCCAGATACGCAGTATTTT
>TRBD1|TRBJ1-3|TRBV7-9|.
CASSARTGSYAHSGNTIYF
TGTGCCAGCAGCGCCCGGACAGGGTCCTATGCTCACTCTGGAAACACCATATATTTT
>.|TRBJ1-2|TRBV4-2|.
CASSQDFSPNSGYTF
TGTGCCAGCAGCCAAGATTTTAGCCCTAACTCTGGCTACACCTTC
>TRBD2|TRBJ2-7|TRBV5-1|.
CASSQGHFSGRYEQYF
TGCGCCAGCAGCCAGGGACACTTTAGCGGGAGGTACGAGCAGTACTTC
>TRBD1|TRBJ1-2|TRBV30|.
CAWRRGPTGSGYTF
TGTGCCTGGAGGAGGGGGCCGACAGGGAGTGGCTACACCTTC
>TRBD2|TRBJ2-3|TRBV14|.
CASSPRLAGGTDTQYF
TGTGCCAGCAGCCCGAGACTAGCGGGGGGCACAGATACGCAGTATTTT
>TRBD2|TRBJ2-3|TRBV5-4|few
CASKAGGLTDTQYF
TGTGCCAGTAAAGCGGGGGGGCTCACAGATACGCAGTATTTT
>.|TRBJ1-5|TRBV9|.
CASGQNQPQHF
TGTGCCAGCGGGCAGAATCAGCCCCAGCATTTT
>.|TRBJ2-7|TRBV20-1|.
CSAKTTYEQYF
TGCAGTGCTAAAACTACCTACGAGCAGTACTTC
>.|TRBJ2-7|TRBV6-5|.
CASSFSVSYEQYF
TGTGCCAGCAGTTTTTCCGTCTCCTACGAGCAGTACTTC
>.|TRBJ2-7|TRBV4-3|.
CASSQDYTGSYEQYF
TGCGCCAGCAGCCAAGATTATACGGGCTCCTACGAGCAGTACTTC
>TRBD1|TRBJ2-2|TRBV6-1|.
CASSVDRGEGTGELFF
TGTGCCAGCAGTGTGGACAGGGGAGAGGGCACCGGGGAGCTGTTTTTT
>TRBD1|TRBJ2-7|TRBV11-2|once
CASSLKVRGGTGGHEQYF
TGTGCCAGCAGCTTAAAGGTCAGGGGTGGGACAGGGGGCCACGAGCAGTACTTC
>TRBD1|TRBJ2-1|TRBV29-1|once
CSVARTGTGNEQFF
TGCAGCGTTGCCCGGACAGGCACCGGCAATGAGCAGTTCTTC
>.|TRBJ1-5|TRBV4-1|few
CASSRAGDQPQHF
TGCGCCAGCAGCCGGGCCGGGGATCAGCCCCAGCATTTT
>.|TRBJ1-5|TRBV2|.
CASSELSEKGAQPQHF
TGTGCCAGCAGCGAGCTCAGCGAAAAAGGGGCTCAGCCCCAGCATTTT
>.|TRBJ2-3|TRBV5-1|.
CASSRTDTIGDTQYF
TGCGCCAGCAGCAGGACAGATACCATCGGCGATACGCAGTATTTT
>.|TRBJ2-3|TRBV21-1|.
CASSLYRTSGGREVFTDTQYF
TGTGCCAGCAGCTTATATAGGACTAGCGGGGGGCGAGAGGTATTCACAGATACGCAGTATTTT
>TRBD2|TRBJ2-3|TRBV4-1|few
CASSQSGLGADTQYF
TGCGCCAGCAGCCAATCGGGACTAGGAGCAGATACGCAGTATTTT
>TRBD1|TRBJ2-7|TRBV7-9|few
CASSVGGQAIYEQYF
TGTGCCAGCAGCGTAGGGGGACAGGCCATCTACGAGCAGTACTTC
>.|TRBJ2-7|TRBV10-1|.
CASSESRTTEQYF
TGCGCCAGCAGTGAGTCTCGAACAACCGAGCAGTACTTC